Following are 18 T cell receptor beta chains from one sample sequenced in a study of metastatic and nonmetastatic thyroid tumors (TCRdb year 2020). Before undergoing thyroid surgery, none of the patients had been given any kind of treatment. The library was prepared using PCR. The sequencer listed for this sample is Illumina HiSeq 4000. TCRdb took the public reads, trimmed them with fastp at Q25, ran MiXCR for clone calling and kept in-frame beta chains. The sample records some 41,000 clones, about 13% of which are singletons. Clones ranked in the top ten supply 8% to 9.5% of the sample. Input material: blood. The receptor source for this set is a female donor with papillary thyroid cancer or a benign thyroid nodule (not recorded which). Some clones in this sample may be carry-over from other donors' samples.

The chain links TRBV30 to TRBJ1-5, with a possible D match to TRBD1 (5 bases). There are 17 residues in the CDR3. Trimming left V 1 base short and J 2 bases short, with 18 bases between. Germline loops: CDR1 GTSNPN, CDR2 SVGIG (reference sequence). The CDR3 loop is CAWSGIRGRAGNQPQHF. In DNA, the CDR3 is TGTGCCTGGAGTGGTATTCGGGGGAGGGCTGGCAATCAGCCCCAGCATTTT.

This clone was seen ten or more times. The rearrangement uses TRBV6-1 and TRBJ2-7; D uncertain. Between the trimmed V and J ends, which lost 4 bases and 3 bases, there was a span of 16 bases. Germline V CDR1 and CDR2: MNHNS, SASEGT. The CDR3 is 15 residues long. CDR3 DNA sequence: TGTGCCAGCAGTGCCGGGCAGGAGCCCTACTACGAGCAGTACTTC. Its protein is CASSAGQEPYYEQYF.

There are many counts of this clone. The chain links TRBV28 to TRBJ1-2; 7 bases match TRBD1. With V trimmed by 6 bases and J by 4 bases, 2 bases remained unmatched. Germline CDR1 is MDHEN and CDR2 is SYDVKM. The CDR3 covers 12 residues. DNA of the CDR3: TGTGCCAGCAGGGCAGGGGGCTATGGCTACACCTTC. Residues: CASRAGGYGYTF.

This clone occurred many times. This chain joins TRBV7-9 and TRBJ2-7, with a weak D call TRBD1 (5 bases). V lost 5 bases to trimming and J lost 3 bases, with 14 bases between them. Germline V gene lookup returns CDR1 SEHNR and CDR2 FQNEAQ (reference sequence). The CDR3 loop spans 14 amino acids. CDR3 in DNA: TGTGCCAGCAGCCCAGGGTACAGAGACTACGAGCAGTACTTC. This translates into CASSPGYRDYEQYF.

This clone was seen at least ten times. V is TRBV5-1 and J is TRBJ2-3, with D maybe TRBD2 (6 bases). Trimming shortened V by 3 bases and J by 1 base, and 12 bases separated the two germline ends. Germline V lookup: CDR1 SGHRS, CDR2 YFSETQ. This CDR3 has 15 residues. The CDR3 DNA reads TGCGCCAGCAGCTACCGGGAGTCTGGCACAGATACGCAGTATTTT. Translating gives CASSYRESGTDTQYF.

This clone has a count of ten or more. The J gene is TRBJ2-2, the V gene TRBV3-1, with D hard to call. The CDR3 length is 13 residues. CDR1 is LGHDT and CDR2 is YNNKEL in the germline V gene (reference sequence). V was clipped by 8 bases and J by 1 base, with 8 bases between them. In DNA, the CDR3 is TGTGCCAGCCGTCCATGGAACACCGGGGAGCTGTTTTTT. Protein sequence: CASRPWNTGELFF.

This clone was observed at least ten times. The CDR3 sequence: CAYSLGASGNTIYF. The DNA for the CDR3 is TGTGCGTACTCCTTGGGGGCCTCTGGAAACACCATATATTTT. This rearrangement joins TRBV30 to TRBJ1-3, with D tentatively TRBD1 (6 bases). The CDR3 is 14 amino acids. CDR1 and CDR2 from the germline V gene are GTSNPN and SVGIG (reference sequence).

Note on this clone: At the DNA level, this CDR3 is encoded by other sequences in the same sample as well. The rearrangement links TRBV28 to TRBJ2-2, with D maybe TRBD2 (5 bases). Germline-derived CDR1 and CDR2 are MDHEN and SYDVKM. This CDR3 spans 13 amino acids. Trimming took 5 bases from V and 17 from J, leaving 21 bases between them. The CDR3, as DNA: TGTGCCAGCAGTACGAGGGAAACCGGGGAACTATTTTTT. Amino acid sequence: CASSTRETGELFF. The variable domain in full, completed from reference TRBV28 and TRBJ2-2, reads DVKVTQSSRYLVKRTGEKVFLECVQDMDHENMFWYRQDPGLGLRLIYFSYDVKMKEKGDIPEGYSVSREKKERFSLILESASTNQTSMYLCASSTRETGELFFGEGSRLTVL.

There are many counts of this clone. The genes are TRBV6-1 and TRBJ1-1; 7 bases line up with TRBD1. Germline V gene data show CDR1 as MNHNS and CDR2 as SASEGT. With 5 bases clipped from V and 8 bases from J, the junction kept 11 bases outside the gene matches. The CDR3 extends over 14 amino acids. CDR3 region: CASSYLAGGREAFF. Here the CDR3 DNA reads TGTGCCAGCAGTTATTTGGCAGGGGGTCGCGAAGCTTTCTTT.

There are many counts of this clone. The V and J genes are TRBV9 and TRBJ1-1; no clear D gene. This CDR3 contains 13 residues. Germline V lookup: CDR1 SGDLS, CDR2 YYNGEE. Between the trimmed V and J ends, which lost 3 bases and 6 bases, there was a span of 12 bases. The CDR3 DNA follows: TGTGCCAGCAGCGCCTTAACCATCTCTGAAGCTTTCTTT. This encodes CASSALTISEAFF.

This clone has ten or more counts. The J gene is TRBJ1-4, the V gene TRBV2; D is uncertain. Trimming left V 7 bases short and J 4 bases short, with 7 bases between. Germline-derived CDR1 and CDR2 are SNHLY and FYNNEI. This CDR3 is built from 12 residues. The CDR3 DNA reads TGTGCCAGCACCCGTATTAATGAAAAACTGTTTTTT. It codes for CASTRINEKLFF.

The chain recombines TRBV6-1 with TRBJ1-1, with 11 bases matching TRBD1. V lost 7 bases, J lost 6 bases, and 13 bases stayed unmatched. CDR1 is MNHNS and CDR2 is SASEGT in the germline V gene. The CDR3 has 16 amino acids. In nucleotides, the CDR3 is TGTGCCAGCATAAAACCGAGGACAGGGGGCAAGGCTGAAGCTTTCTTT. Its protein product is CASIKPRTGGKAEAFF.

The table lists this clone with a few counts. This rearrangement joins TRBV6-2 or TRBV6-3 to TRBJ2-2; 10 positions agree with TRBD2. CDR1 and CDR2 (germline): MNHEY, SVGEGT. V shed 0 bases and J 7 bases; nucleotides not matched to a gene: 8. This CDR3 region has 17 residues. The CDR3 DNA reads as TGTGCCAGCAGTTACTCTTTCGGGACTAGCGCCCTCGGGGAGCTGTTTTTT. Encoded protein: CASSYSFGTSALGELFF.

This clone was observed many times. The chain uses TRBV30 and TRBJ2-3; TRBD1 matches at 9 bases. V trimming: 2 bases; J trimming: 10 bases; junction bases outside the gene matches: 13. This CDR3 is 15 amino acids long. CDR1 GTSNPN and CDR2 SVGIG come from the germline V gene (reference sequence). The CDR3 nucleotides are TGTGCCTGGAGTCAGGGACAGGGAGTCTCGGAGGCGCAGTATTTT. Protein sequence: CAWSQGQGVSEAQYF. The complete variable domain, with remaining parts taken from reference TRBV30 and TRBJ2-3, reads SQTIHQWPATLVQPVGSPLSLECTVEGTSNPNLYWYRQAAGRGLQLLFYSVGIGQISSEVPQNLSASRPQDRQFILSSKKLLLSDSGFYLCAWSQGQGVSEAQYFGPGTRLTVL.

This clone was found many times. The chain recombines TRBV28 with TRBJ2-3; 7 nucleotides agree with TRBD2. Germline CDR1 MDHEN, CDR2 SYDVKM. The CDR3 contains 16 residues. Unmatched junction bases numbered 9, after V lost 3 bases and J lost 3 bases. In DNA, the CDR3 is TGTGCCAGCAGTTTGGGGTTTGGGGGGGGAACAGATACGCAGTATTTT. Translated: CASSLGFGGGTDTQYF.

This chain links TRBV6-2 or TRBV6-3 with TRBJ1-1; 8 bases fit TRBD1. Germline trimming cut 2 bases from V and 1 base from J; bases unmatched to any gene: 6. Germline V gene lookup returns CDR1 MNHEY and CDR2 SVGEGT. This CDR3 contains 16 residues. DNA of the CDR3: TGTGCCAGCAGTTACGGGACAGGTTGGAGGAACACTGAAGCTTTCTTT. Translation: CASSYGTGWRNTEAFF.

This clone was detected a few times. CDR3 in amino acids: CASSWTRGALSGYTF. The CDR3 DNA reads TGTGCCAGCAGTTGGACTCGAGGGGCGCTGAGTGGCTACACCTTC. The chain recombines TRBV6-6 with TRBJ1-2; the D gene is possibly TRBD1 (5 bases). Germline lookup yields CDR1 MNHNY and CDR2 SVGAGI (reference sequence). The CDR3 runs to 15 residues. V was cut by 4 bases and J by 7 bases, with 19 bases left in between.

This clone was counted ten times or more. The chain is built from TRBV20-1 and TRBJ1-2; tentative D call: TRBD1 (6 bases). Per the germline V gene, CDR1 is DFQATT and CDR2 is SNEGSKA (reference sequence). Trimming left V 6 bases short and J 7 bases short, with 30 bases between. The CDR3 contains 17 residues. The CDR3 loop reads CSATSEGPYGGPGGYTF. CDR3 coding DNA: TGCAGTGCAACATCCGAGGGGCCATATGGGGGCCCTGGTGGCTACACCTTC.